These 20 T cell receptor beta chains share one sample of origin, sequenced in a study of T cells in Graves' hyperthyroidism and ophthalmopathy. The CDR3 regions of TCR beta were amplified from RNA transcripts. The primer set for the first-round RT-PCR of the TCR CDR3 was HTBI. Each CDR3 protein is one row after TCRdb ran MiXCR on the multiplex PCR reads. The repertoire holds roughly 640,000 distinct CDR3 sequences, with about a sixth as singletons. The sample consisted of blood. The receptors shown here come from a woman in her 40s with Graves' ophthalmopathy.

This clonotype was detected ten times or more. The chain recombines TRBV6-1 with TRBJ1-5; D uncertain. Per germline, CDR1 MNHNS and CDR2 SASEGT. This CDR3 spans 11 amino acids. Trimming removed 8 bases from V and 5 bases from J, with 7 bases in between. For the CDR3, the DNA is TGTGCCAGCTCGAACCATCAGCCCCAGCATTTT. Protein: CASSNHQPQHF.

There are many counts of this clonotype. The chain employs TRBV3-1 and TRBJ1-5; a possible D gene is TRBD1 (5 bases). Germline V gene lookup returns CDR1 LGHDT and CDR2 YNNKEL (reference sequence). The V end was cut by 0 bases, the J end by 6 bases, with 12 bases between. The CDR3 consists of 15 residues. The DNA of the CDR3 is TGTGCCAGCAGCCAAGATCAGATTCAGGGTCAGCCCCAGCATTTT. This gives the protein CASSQDQIQGQPQHF.

J is TRBJ2-2 and V is TRBV10-3, with D hard to call. V lost 8 bases, J lost 5 bases, and 6 bases lay in between. CDR1 and CDR2 (germline): ENHRY, SYGVKD. This CDR3 has 11 residues. The CDR3 region is CAIGKTGELFF. CDR3 sequence (DNA): TGTGCCATCGGAAAAACCGGGGAGCTGTTTTTT.

This clonotype came up once. This chain connects TRBV2 to TRBJ2-5, with D perhaps given as TRBD1 or TRBD2 (5 bases each). CDR3 size: 13 residues. V lost 8 bases and J lost 2, with 12 bases in between. Germline CDR1 is SNHLY and CDR2 is FYNNEI. CDR3 protein: CASVVREQETQYF. DNA for the CDR3: TGTGCCAGCGTCGTCAGGGAGCAAGAGACCCAGTACTTC.

This clonotype was seen ten or more times. The rearrangement joins TRBV20-1 to TRBJ2-3; D could derive from TRBD1 or TRBD2 (5 bases each). Trimming pared 0 bases from V and 3 bases from J, leaving 16 bases between. Looked up from germline, CDR1 is DFQATT and CDR2 is SNEGSKA (reference sequence). This CDR3 spans 16 amino acids. The CDR3 reads CSARDSGTRVTDTQYF. CDR3 coding DNA: TGCAGTGCTAGAGATTCAGGGACGAGAGTTACAGATACGCAGTATTTT.

This clonotype occurred many times. This sequence joins TRBV3-1 and TRBJ2-1, with TRBD2 identical over 9 bases. CDR3 size: 15 residues. V trimming: 1 base; J trimming: 4 bases; junction bases outside the gene matches: 2. Germline V gene lookup returns CDR1 LGHDT and CDR2 YNNKEL (reference sequence). CDR3 sequence reads: CASSQVAGEYNEQFF. DNA for the CDR3: TGTGCCAGCAGCCAAGTAGCGGGAGAGTACAATGAGCAGTTCTTC.

The rearrangement links TRBV28 to TRBJ2-4; no clear D gene. This CDR3 region has 15 residues. V lost 6 bases to trimming and J lost 10 bases, with 22 bases between them. The V gene's germline CDR1 is MDHEN and CDR2 SYDVKM. The CDR3 spells CASSQRSHTPGIQYF. The CDR3, as DNA: TGTGCCAGCAGCCAGAGGTCCCACACTCCCGGGATTCAGTACTTC.

The table lists this clonotype with a count of one. This sequence may be a read error, since a much larger clone differs from it by one base. The genes are TRBV3-1 and TRBJ2-3, with 7 bases lining up with TRBD1. Germline lookup yields CDR1 LGHDT and CDR2 YNNKEL (reference sequence). This CDR3 is 15 amino acids long. J lost 5 bases, V lost 2 bases, and 7 bases had no gene match. The CDR3 protein is CASSQTTGWEDTQYF. CDR3 in DNA: TGTGCCAGCAGCCAAACGACAGGGTGGGAAGATACGCAGTATTTT.

At least ten counts were recorded for this clonotype. The chain couples TRBV3-1 to TRBJ1-6, with 7 bases fitting TRBD1. There are 14 residues in the CDR3. CDR1 is LGHDT and CDR2 is YNNKEL in the germline V gene (reference sequence). V dropped 2 bases and J dropped 9; count of bases not matched to a gene: 4. DNA of the CDR3: TGTGCCAGCAGCCAACGACAGGGAGGTTCACCCCTCCACTTT. Amino acids: CASSQRQGGSPLHF.

The V gene is TRBV10-2, the J gene TRBJ1-5, with D uncertain. Trimming took 0 bases from V and 0 from J, leaving 6 bases between them. Germline V gene lookup returns CDR1 WSHSY and CDR2 SAAADI. The CDR3 is made up of 15 amino acids. The CDR3 loop is CASSESAYSNQPQHF. CDR3 coding DNA: TGCGCCAGCAGTGAGTCAGCTTATAGCAATCAGCCCCAGCATTTT.

The chain links TRBV5-1 to TRBJ2-2; no reliable D call. The V gene lost 5 bases and the J gene lost 0 bases, with 11 bases spanning the gap. CDR3 length: 15 amino acids. Germline V gene data show CDR1 as SGHRS and CDR2 as YFSETQ. In DNA form, the CDR3 reads TGCGCCAGCAGTCCCACCCAAACGAACACCGGGGAGCTGTTTTTT. Amino acids: CASSPTQTNTGELFF.

This chain uses TRBV20-1 with TRBJ2-3; 7 bases are shared with TRBD2. J gave up 3 bases and V 1 base, and 13 bases lay outside the gene matches. The CDR3 loop spans 17 amino acids. Per germline, CDR1 DFQATT and CDR2 SNEGSKA (reference sequence). CDR3 region: CSARAWGRADGTDTQYF. The CDR3 bases are TGCAGTGCTAGAGCTTGGGGGAGGGCCGATGGTACAGATACGCAGTATTTT.

The sample holds many counts of this clonotype. The chain carries TRBV5-1 and TRBJ2-1, with 9 bases lining up with TRBD1. The CDR3 runs 16 residues. Looked up from germline, CDR1 is SGHRS and CDR2 is YFSETQ. Trimming cost V 0 bases and J 8 bases; bases outside gene matches: 9. The CDR3 region has the DNA TGCGCCAGCAGCTTGGAACAGGGGGCCCGGACCGATGAGCAGTTCTTC. Its translation is CASSLEQGARTDEQFF.

This clonotype was picked up one time. V gene TRBV7-3 combines with J gene TRBJ1-6; TRBD1 is a possible D gene (6 bases). There are 14 residues in the CDR3. CDR1 is SGHTA and CDR2 is FQGTGA in the germline V gene. V lost 3 bases to trimming and J lost 10 bases, with 13 bases between them. The CDR3 sequence: CASSFAGVGSPLHF. The DNA of the CDR3 is TGTGCCAGCAGCTTCGCAGGGGTCGGGTCACCCCTCCACTTT.

There are many counts of this clonotype. The chain has TRBV15 and TRBJ1-3; D call uncertain. V lost 6 bases and J lost 0, with 6 bases in between. The CDR3 extends over 13 amino acids. Germline loops: CDR1 LNHNV, CDR2 YYDKDF (reference sequence). The CDR3 DNA follows: TGTGCCACCAGTTTTTCCTCTGGAAACACCATATATTTT. It specifies CATSFSSGNTIYF.

This chain joins TRBV12-3 or TRBV12-4 and TRBJ1-5; a possible D gene is TRBD1 (5 bases). The CDR3 sequence is 16 residues long. Trimming stripped 4 bases from V and 2 bases from J, with 15 bases between. The CDR3 here is CASSWGGVLGNQPQHF. CDR3 DNA sequence: TGTGCCAGCAGTTGGGGGGGGGTCTTAGGCAATCAGCCCCAGCATTTT.

In this sample, this clonotype turned up many times. One junction end does not reproduce the germline sequence, and a read error may be involved. The rearrangement uses TRBV7-3 and TRBJ2-1; 7 nucleotides line up with TRBD1. Germline values: CDR1 SGHTA, CDR2 FQGTGA. This CDR3 has 15 amino acids. Here the CDR3 reads CASSLTGTAYNEQFF. Here the CDR3 DNA reads TGTGCCAGCAGCTTAACCGGGACAGCCTACAATGAACAGTTCTTC.

Concerning this clonotype itself: This may stem from a read error, because a much larger clone lies one nucleotide away. The chain uses TRBV6-1 and TRBJ2-5; the match to TRBD1 covers 8 bases. The J segment lost 6 bases and the V segment lost 6 bases, leaving 15 bases of the junction unmatched. Germline V gene lookup returns CDR1 MNHNS and CDR2 SASEGT. This CDR3 is 16 amino acids long. The CDR3 is CASRESTGGGAKTQYF. The CDR3 DNA reads as TGTGCCAGCAGGGAATCAACAGGGGGTGGTGCGAAGACCCAGTACTTC.

This clonotype occurred many times. The chain recombines TRBV7-9 with TRBJ1-1; TRBD1 might be the D (5 bases). CDR3 length: 14 residues. Germline V CDR1 and CDR2: SEHNR, FQNEAQ (reference sequence). Deletions cut 4 bases from V and 3 bases from J, with 12 bases between. The CDR3 here is CASSSNGGHTEAFF. The CDR3 coding sequence is TGTGCCAGCAGCTCAAACGGGGGACACACTGAAGCTTTCTTT.

This clonotype showed up just a few times. V is TRBV18 and J is TRBJ2-2; tentatively, D is TRBD2 (5 bases). CDR3 length: 17 amino acids. Germline V gives CDR1 KGHSH, CDR2 LQKENI. The V gene lost 2 bases and the J gene lost 4 bases, with 17 bases spanning the gap. The CDR3 region is CASSPGAGDLSTGELFF. The CDR3 region has the DNA TGTGCCAGCTCACCAGGCGCGGGCGACCTAAGCACCGGGGAGCTGTTTTTT.